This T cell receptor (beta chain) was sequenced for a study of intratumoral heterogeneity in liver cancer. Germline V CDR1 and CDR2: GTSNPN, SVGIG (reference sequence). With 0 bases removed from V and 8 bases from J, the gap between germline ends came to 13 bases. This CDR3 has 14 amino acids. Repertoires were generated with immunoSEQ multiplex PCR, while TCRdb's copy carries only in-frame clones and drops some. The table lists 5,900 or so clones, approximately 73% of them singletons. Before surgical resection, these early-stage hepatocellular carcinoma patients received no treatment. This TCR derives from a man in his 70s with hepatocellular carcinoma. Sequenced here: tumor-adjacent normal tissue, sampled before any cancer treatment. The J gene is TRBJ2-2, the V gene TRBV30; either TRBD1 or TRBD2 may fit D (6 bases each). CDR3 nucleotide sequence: TGTGCCTGGAGTGTAAGGGGGGCGTGGGGGGAGCTGTTTTTT. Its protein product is CAWSVRGAWGELFF.